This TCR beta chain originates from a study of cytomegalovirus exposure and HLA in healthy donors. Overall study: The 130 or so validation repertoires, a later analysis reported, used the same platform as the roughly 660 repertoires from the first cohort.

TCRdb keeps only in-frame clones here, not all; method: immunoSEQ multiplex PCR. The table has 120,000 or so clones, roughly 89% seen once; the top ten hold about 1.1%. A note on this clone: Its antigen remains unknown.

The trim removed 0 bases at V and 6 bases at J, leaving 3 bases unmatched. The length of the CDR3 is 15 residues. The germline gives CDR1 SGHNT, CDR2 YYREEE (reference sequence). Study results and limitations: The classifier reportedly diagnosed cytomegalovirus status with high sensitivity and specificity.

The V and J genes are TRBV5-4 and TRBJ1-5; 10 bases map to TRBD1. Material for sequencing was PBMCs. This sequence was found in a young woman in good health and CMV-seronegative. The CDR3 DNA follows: TGTGCCAGCAGCTTGGACCGACAGGGGGCTCAGCCCCAGCATTTT. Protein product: CASSLDRQGAQPQHF.